This entry lists 17 T cell receptor beta chains sequenced from one sample in a study of blood T cell repertoires in COVID-19. Only in-frame clones appear in the TCRdb table, and some are missing; sequencing was by immunoSEQ multiplex PCR. This repertoire shows over 30,000 clones, roughly 90% found once; its top ten account for roughly an eighth. The sample was peripheral blood. The receptor source for this set is a human donor with active COVID-19. The donor label of this sample is uncertain.

The rearrangement links TRBV7-2 to TRBJ1-1; TRBD1 matches 8 bases. Germline assignment: CDR1 SGHTA and CDR2 FQGNSA. This CDR3 comprises 15 residues. The ends lost 5 bases at V and 1 base at J; junction bases unmatched: 6. CDR3 nucleotide sequence: TGTGCCAGCAGCGAAACCGGGACAGGGAACACTGAAGCTTTCTTT. Its translation is CASSETGTGNTEAFF.

V and J are TRBV6-5 and TRBJ1-1; no definite D call. Germline-derived CDR1 and CDR2 are MNHEY and SVGAGI. The CDR3 has 13 residues. Trimming cost V 8 bases and J 2 bases, with 12 bases left between them. In DNA form, the CDR3 reads TGTGCCAGCTCAAGGCAGGTTAACACTGAAGCTTTCTTT. This codes for CASSRQVNTEAFF.

This chain connects TRBV6-5 to TRBJ2-1; weak D call: TRBD2 (5 bases). V was trimmed by 6 bases and J by 7 bases, leaving 13 bases between them. Germline CDR1 MNHEY, CDR2 SVGAGI. The CDR3 is made up of 13 amino acids. Written as DNA, the CDR3 is TGTGCCAGCAGGCGGGCCTCACCGAATGAGCAGTTCTTC. Amino acids: CASRRASPNEQFF.

In this sample, this clone turned up once. The CDR3 DNA follows: TGTGCCAGCAGTCTCGGACTAGCGGGGTTCGGCACAGATACGCAGTATTTT. Its translation is CASSLGLAGFGTDTQYF. The chain couples TRBV2 to TRBJ2-3; 12 bases agree with TRBD2. Germline CDR1 and CDR2: SNHLY and FYNNEI. The CDR3 is 17 residues long. The V gene end was trimmed by 5 bases and the J gene end by 1 base; junction bases not matched to a gene: 7.

The chain has TRBV3-1 (or the pseudogene TRBV3-2) and TRBJ2-7; 8 bases map to TRBD2. The CDR3 runs to 15 residues. Germline lookup yields CDR1 LGHDT and CDR2 YNNKEL (reference sequence). V lost 3 bases, J lost 2 bases, and 6 bases stayed unmatched. CDR3 sequence (DNA): TGTGCCAGCAGCCATGGCGGGGGGCGAGCCTACGAGCAGTACTTC. It yields the protein CASSHGGGRAYEQYF.

The chain recombines TRBV12-5 with TRBJ2-7; 9 nucleotides line up with TRBD1. Per germline, CDR1 LGHNT and CDR2 FRNRAP. Trimming at V came to 1 base and at J to 5 bases, leaving 12 bases not matched to a gene. This CDR3 spans 17 amino acids. CDR3 protein: CASGLGLLGTGQDEQYF. The CDR3 DNA sequence: TGTGCTAGTGGTTTGGGCCTCCTTGGGACAGGGCAGGACGAGCAGTACTTC.

This chain links TRBV10-1 with TRBJ2-1; D unclear. Trimming took 2 bases from V and 5 from J, leaving 22 bases between them. Germline assignment: CDR1 WNHNN and CDR2 SYGVQD (reference sequence). This CDR3 contains 18 residues. CDR3 residues: CASSEPTLAEYTHNEQFF. The CDR3 DNA sequence: TGCGCCAGCAGTGAGCCGACCCTCGCGGAGTACACCCACAATGAGCAGTTCTTC.

The CDR3 DNA reads TGTGCCAGCAGCTTAGTAGCGGGGGGGCCCCGGGCAGATACGCAGTATTTT. Translation: CASSLVAGGPRADTQYF. The chain is built from TRBV7-2 and TRBJ2-3; 11 bases map to TRBD2. CDR3 length: 17 residues. The junction had 7 bases not matched to a gene; V was cut back by 1 base and J by 4 bases. Germline CDR1 and CDR2: SGHTA and FQGNSA. The variable domain in full, with the rest retrieved from reference TRBV7-2 and TRBJ2-3, is GAGVSQSPSNKVTEKGKDVELRCDPISGHTALYWYRQSLGQGLEFLIYFQGNSAPDKSGLPSDRFSAERTGGSVSTLTIQRTQQEDSAVYLCASSLVAGGPRADTQYFGPGTRLTVL.

The chain carries TRBV4-2 and TRBJ2-5; 12 bases map to TRBD2. The trim removed 5 bases at V and 5 bases at J, leaving 9 bases unmatched. The CDR3 is made up of 16 amino acids. Looked up from germline, CDR1 is LGHNA and CDR2 is YNFKEQ. The CDR3 sequence: CASSSTSGGLGETQYF. The CDR3 coding sequence is TGTGCCAGCAGCTCCACTAGCGGGGGGCTCGGGGAGACCCAGTACTTC.

This clone was recorded once. V and J are TRBV29-1 and TRBJ1-2; weak D call: TRBD1 (6 bases). Germline V gives CDR1 SQVTM, CDR2 ANQGSEA. Between the trimmed V and J ends, which lost 6 bases and 8 bases, there was a span of 16 bases. The CDR3 contains 12 residues. The CDR3 region has the DNA TGCAGCGTGGATGAGGGGGGGCAAGGCTACACCTTC. Encoded protein: CSVDEGGQGYTF. The whole variable domain, filled in from reference TRBV29-1 and TRBJ1-2, reads SAVISQKPSRDICQRGTSLTIQCQVDSQVTMMFWYRQQPGQSLTLIATANQGSEATYESGFVIDKFPISRPNLTFSTLTVSNMSPEDSSIYLCSVDEGGQGYTFGSGTRLTVV.

This clone was found a few times. This chain joins TRBV11-2 and TRBJ1-5; 7 nucleotides agree with TRBD1. From germline, CDR1 is SGHAT and CDR2 FQNNGV. The trim removed 1 base at V and 4 bases at J, leaving 4 bases unmatched. CDR3 length equals 15 residues. The CDR3 DNA reads as TGTGCCAGCAGCTTAGTGGTGACAGGGAATCAGCCCCAGCATTTT. This sequence encodes CASSLVVTGNQPQHF.

J is TRBJ2-1 and V is TRBV5-4, with D possibly being TRBD2 (6 bases). Germline CDR1 SGHNT, CDR2 YYREEE (reference sequence). CDR3 length equals 13 residues. With 4 bases removed from V and 12 bases from J, the gap between germline ends came to 17 bases. DNA of the CDR3: TGTGCCAGCAGCGTCCAGACTAGTAGACGGCAGTTCTTC. It codes for CASSVQTSRRQFF.

The chain carries TRBV2 and TRBJ2-3, with TRBD2 as a possible D gene (7 bases). CDR3 length: 16 amino acids. Trimming took 4 bases from V and 4 from J, leaving 18 bases between them. The germline CDR1 and CDR2 sequences are SNHLY and FYNNEI. The CDR3 region has the DNA TGTGCCAGCAGTGGAAGTGGGGGGGGGCCATCAGATACGCAGTATTTT. It codes for CASSGSGGGPSDTQYF.

The V gene is TRBV18, the J gene TRBJ1-1; the match to TRBD1 covers 7 bases. The CDR3 runs to 17 residues. Germline values: CDR1 KGHSH, CDR2 LQKENI. The ends lost 6 bases at V and 4 bases at J; junction bases unmatched: 17. The CDR3: CASSPLITRQGGTEAFF. CDR3 nucleotide sequence: TGTGCCAGCTCCCCGCTTATAACTCGGCAGGGGGGCACTGAAGCTTTCTTT. Full variable domain (rest looked up from reference TRBV18 and TRBJ1-1): NAGVMQNPRHLVRRRGQEARLRCSPMKGHSHVYWYRQLPEEGLKFMVYLQKENIIDESGMPKERFSAEFPKEGPSILRIQQVVRGDSAAYFCASSPLITRQGGTEAFFGQGTRLTVV.

The table lists this clone with a count of one. The chain recombines TRBV18 with TRBJ1-2, with 10 bases lining up with TRBD1. The CDR3 contains 15 residues. V lost 3 bases and J lost 3; bases outside the gene matches: 4. Germline V gives CDR1 KGHSH, CDR2 LQKENI. CDR3 region: CASSPRQGADYGYTF. The DNA of the CDR3 is TGTGCCAGCTCACCCCGACAGGGGGCGGACTATGGCTACACCTTC.

This CDR3 reads CASSSRLPGLAGGPKTQYF. The CDR3 bases are TGTGCCAGCAGCTCCCGGCTACCGGGACTAGCGGGGGGGCCGAAGACCCAGTACTTC. The gene calls are TRBV7-6 and TRBJ2-5, with 16 bases that match TRBD2. The CDR3 has 19 residues. The V segment lost 4 bases and the J segment 6 bases; nucleotides outside the gene matches: 14. The germline CDR1 and CDR2 sequences are SGHVS and FNYEAQ.

V gene TRBV4-2 combines with J gene TRBJ2-3, with a weak D call TRBD2 (6 bases). V shed 4 bases and J shed 2 bases, with 13 bases lying between them. Germline CDR1 reads LGHNA; CDR2 reads YNFKEQ. This CDR3 is built from 15 residues. CDR3 residues: CASSPRLGLTDTQYF. The DNA for the CDR3 is TGTGCCAGCAGCCCCCGACTGGGACTCACAGATACGCAGTATTTT.